Reported below is one T cell receptor beta chain. With 4 bases removed from V and 8 bases from J, the gap between germline ends came to 11 bases. Germline CDR1 reads SGHAT; CDR2 reads FQNNGV. The CDR3 is made up of 13 amino acids. The sample is drawn from a study of blood T cell repertoires in COVID-19. On the study more broadly: Sample material is recorded as cDNA or gDNA derived from T cells, B-cell-depleted T cells, or PBMCs.

Sequencing was performed with immunoSEQ multiplex PCR; in TCRdb, only in-frame clones are kept and a portion is missing. The sample consists of a few hundred thousand clones, about 90% of them appearing once. The chain combines TRBV11-2 with TRBJ1-4, with a weak D call TRBD1 (5 bases). The sequence was obtained from a woman aged 30 to 39 who had recovered from COVID-19. The sequencing input was PBMCs or T cells enriched from blood (not recorded which). As DNA, the CDR3 is TGTGCCAGCAGCTCGGGGGGACGCGAAAAACTGTTTTTT. Its translation is CASSSGGREKLFF.